This TCR beta chain appears in the sequencing data of a study of memory CD4+ T cells and cytomegalovirus serostatus. Overall study context: Healthy Belgian adult donors included under ten CMV-positive and 24 CMV-negative people. Findings and limits, study-wide: A US-trained random forest predicted CMV serostatus with median AUC about 0.92.

Single viable CD3+CD4+CD8-CD45RO+ cells were sorted as the memory CD4+ T cells. CMV serostatus came from serum IgG against pp150, pp28, p38, p52. About this clone: Its specificity is unknown.

Assay used: immunoSEQ multiplex PCR; TCRdb lists only in-frame clones, some missing. This table holds 61,000 or so clones, around 80% found once. This CDR3 comprises 14 residues. CDR1 and CDR2 (germline): LNHNV, YYDKDF (reference sequence). Trimming took 0 bases from V and 4 from J, leaving 7 bases between them. The TCR originated in an adult in good health and CMV-seronegative. Some clones in this sample may be carry-over from other donors' samples. V gene TRBV15 combines with J gene TRBJ1-5; the D is unclear. The sequenced sample consisted of memory CD4+ T cells from blood. The CDR3 region has the DNA TGTGCCACCAGCAGAGATGATGGAAATCAGCCCCAGCATTTT. As protein: CATSRDDGNQPQHF.